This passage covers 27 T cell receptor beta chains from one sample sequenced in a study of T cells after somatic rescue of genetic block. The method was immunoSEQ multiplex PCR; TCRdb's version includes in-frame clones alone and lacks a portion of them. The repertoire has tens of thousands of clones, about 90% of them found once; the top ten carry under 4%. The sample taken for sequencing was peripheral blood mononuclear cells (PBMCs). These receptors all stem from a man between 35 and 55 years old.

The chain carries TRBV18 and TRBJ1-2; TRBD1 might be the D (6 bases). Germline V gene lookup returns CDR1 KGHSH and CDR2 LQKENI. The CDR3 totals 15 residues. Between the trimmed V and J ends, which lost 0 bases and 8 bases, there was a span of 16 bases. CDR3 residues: CASSPPSRGLDGYTF. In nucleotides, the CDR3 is TGTGCCAGCTCACCACCGTCCAGGGGTTTAGACGGCTACACCTTC.

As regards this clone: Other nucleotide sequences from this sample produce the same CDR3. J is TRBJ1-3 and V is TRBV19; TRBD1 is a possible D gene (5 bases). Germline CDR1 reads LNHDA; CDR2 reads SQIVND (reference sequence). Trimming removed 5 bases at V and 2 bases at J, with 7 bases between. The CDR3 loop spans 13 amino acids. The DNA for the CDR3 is TGTGCCAGTAGTGCGGGGCCTGGAAACACCATATATTTT. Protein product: CASSAGPGNTIYF.

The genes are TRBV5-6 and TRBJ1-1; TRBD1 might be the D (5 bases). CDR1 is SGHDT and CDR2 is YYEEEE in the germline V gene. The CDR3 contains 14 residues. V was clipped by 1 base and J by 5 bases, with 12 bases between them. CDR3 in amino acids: CASSLLMGETEAFF. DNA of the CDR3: TGTGCCAGCAGCTTGTTAATGGGGGAAACTGAAGCTTTCTTT.

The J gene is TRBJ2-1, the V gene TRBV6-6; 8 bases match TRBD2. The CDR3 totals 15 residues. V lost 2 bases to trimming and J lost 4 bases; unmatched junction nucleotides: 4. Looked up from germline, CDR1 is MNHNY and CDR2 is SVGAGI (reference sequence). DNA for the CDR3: TGTGCCAGCAGTTACGCGGGAGGAGGATACAATGAGCAGTTCTTC. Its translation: CASSYAGGGYNEQFF.

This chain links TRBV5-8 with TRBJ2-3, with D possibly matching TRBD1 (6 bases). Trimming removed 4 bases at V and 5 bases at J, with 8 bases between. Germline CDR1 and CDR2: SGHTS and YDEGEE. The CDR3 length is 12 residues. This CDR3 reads CASSQQGDTQYF. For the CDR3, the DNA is TGTGCCAGCAGCCAACAGGGAGATACGCAGTATTTT.

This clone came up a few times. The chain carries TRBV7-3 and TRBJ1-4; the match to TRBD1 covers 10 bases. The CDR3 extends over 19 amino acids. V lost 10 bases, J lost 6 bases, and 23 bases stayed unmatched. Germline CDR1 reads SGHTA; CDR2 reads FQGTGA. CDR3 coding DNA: TGTGCCACTTCTCTCGGGATCCGGGACAGGGGTTATATGGATGAAAAACTGTTTTTT. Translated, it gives CATSLGIRDRGYMDEKLFF.

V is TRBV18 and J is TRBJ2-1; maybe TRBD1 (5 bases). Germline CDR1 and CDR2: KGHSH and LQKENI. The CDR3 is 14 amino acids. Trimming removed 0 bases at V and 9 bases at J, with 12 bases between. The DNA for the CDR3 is TGTGCCAGCTCACCACCGGACGACAGCTTTGAGCAGTTCTTC. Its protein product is CASSPPDDSFEQFF.

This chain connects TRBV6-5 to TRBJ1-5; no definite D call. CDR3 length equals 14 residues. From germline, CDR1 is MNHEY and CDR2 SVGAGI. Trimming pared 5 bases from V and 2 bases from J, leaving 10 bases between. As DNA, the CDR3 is TGTGCCAGCAGTGTTCGGCAACGCAATCAGCCCCAGCATTTT. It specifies CASSVRQRNQPQHF.

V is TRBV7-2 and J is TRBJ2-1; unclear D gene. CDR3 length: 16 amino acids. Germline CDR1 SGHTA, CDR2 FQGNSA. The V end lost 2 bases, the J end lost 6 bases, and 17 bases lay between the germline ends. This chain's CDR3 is CASSLNPFASTNEQFF. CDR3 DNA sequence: TGTGCCAGCAGCTTAAACCCCTTCGCCAGCACCAATGAGCAGTTCTTC.

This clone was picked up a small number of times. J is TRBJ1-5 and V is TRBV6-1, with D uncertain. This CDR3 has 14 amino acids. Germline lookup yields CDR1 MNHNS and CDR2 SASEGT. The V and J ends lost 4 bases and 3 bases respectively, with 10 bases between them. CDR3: CASSVWQVNQPQHF. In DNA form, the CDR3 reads TGTGCCAGCAGTGTTTGGCAGGTCAATCAGCCCCAGCATTTT.

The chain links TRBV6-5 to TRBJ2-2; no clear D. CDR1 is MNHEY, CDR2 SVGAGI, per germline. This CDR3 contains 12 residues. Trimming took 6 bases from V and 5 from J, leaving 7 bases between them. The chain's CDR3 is CASSGVTGELFF. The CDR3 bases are TGTGCCAGCAGCGGAGTAACCGGGGAGCTGTTTTTT.

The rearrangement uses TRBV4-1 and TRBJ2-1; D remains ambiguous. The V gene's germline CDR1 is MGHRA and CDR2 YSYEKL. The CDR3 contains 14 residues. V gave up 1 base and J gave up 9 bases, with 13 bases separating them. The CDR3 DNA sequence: TGCGCCAGCAGCCAAGTTGTGGGGATGGGTGAGCAGTTCTTC. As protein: CASSQVVGMGEQFF.

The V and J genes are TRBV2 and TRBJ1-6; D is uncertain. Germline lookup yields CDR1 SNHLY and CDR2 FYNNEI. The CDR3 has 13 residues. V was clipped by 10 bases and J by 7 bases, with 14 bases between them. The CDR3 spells CATISDGNSPLHF. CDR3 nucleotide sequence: TGTGCCACCATTTCGGACGGAAATTCACCCCTCCACTTT.

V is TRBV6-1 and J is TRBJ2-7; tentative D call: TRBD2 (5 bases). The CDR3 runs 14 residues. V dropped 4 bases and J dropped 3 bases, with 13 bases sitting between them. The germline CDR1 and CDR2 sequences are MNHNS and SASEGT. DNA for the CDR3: TGTGCCAGCAGTGGATTTGGCGGAGGCTACGAGCAGTACTTC. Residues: CASSGFGGGYEQYF.

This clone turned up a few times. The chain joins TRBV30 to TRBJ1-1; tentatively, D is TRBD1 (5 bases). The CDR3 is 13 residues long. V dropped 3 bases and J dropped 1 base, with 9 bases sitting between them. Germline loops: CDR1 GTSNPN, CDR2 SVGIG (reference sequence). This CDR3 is CAWRGPGNTEAFF. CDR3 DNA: TGTGCCTGGAGGGGACCAGGGAACACTGAAGCTTTCTTT.

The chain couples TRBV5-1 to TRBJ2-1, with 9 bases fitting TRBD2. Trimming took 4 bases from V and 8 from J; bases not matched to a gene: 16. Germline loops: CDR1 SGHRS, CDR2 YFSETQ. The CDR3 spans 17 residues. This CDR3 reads CASSVGPPGLAVYEQFF. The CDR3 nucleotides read TGCGCCAGCAGCGTTGGACCCCCGGGACTAGCAGTATATGAGCAGTTCTTC. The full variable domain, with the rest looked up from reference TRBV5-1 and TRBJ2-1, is KAGVTQTPRYLIKTRGQQVTLSCSPISGHRSVSWYQQTPGQGLQFLFEYFSETQRNKGNFPGRFSGRQFSNSRSEMNVSTLELGDSALYLCASSVGPPGLAVYEQFFGPGTRLTVL.

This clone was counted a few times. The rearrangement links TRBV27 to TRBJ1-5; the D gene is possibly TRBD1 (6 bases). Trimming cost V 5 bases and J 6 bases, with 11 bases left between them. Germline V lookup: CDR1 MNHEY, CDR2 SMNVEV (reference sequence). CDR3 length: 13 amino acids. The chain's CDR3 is CASSGTTFQPQHF. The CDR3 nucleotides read TGTGCCAGCAGTGGGACAACCTTTCAGCCCCAGCATTTT.

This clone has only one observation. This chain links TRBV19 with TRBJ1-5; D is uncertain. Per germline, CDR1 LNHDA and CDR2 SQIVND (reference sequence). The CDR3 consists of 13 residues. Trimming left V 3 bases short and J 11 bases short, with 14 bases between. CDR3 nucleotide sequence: TGTGCCAGTAGTATGGGGTGGGCGGGAGCCCAGCATTTT. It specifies CASSMGWAGAQHF.

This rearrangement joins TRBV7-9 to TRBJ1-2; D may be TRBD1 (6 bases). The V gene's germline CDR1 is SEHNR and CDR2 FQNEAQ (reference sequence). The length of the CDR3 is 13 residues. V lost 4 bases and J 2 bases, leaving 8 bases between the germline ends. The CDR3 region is CASSYTGNYGYTF. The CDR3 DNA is TGTGCCAGCAGCTATACAGGGAACTATGGCTACACCTTC.

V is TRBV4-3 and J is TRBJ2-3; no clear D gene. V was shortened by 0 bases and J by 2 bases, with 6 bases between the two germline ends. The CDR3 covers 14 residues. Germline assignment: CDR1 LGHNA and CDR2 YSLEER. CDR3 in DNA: TGCGCCAGCAGCCAAGAGTCCTCCACAGATACGCAGTATTTT. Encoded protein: CASSQESSTDTQYF.

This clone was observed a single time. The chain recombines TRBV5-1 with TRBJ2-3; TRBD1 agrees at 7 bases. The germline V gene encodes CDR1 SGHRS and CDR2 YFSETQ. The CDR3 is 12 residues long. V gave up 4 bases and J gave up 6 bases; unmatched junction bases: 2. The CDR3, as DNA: TGCGCCAGCAGCGCCAGGGGGGATACGCAGTATTTT. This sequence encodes CASSARGDTQYF.

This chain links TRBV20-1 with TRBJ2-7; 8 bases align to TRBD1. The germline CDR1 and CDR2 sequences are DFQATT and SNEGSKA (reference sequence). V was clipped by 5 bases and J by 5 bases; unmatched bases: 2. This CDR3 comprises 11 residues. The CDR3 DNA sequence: TGCAGTGCTCGGACAGGGAACGAGCAGTACTTC. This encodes CSARTGNEQYF.

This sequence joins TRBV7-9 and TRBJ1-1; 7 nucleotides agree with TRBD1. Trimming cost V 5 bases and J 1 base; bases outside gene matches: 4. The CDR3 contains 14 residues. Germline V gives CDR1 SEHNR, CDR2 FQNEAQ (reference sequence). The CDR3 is CASSETGWNTEAFF. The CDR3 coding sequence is TGTGCCAGCAGCGAGACAGGGTGGAACACTGAAGCTTTCTTT.

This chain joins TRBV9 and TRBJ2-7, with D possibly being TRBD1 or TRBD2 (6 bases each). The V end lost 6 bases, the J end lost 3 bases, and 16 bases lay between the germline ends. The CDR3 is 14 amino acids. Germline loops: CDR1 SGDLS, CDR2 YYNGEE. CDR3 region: CASTSREDSYEQYF. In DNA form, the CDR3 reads TGTGCCAGCACCTCCAGGGAGGACAGCTACGAGCAGTACTTC.

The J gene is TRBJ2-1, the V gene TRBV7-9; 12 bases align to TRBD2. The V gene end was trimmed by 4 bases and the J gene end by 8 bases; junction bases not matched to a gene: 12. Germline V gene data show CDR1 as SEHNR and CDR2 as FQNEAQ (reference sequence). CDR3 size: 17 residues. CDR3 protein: CASSSSVRLAGGHEQFF. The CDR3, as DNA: TGTGCCAGCAGCTCCTCGGTTCGGCTAGCGGGGGGGCATGAGCAGTTCTTC.

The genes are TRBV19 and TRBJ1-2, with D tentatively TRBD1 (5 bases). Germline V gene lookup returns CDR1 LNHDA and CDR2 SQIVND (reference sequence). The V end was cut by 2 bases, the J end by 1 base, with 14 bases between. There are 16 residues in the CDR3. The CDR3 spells CASSIFGDLFNYGYTF. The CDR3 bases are TGTGCCAGTAGTATATTCGGGGACCTCTTTAACTATGGCTACACCTTC.

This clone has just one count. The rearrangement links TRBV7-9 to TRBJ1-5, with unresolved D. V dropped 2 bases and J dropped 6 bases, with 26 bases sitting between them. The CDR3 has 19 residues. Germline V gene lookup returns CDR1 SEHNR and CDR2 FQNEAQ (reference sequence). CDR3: CASSLYPPSSPLRGQPQHF. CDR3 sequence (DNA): TGTGCCAGCAGCTTATATCCCCCATCTAGTCCTCTACGGGGTCAGCCCCAGCATTTT.